This entry features one T cell receptor beta chain sequence. The data stem from a study of CXCR3 chemokines and chemotherapy response in bladder cancer. V trimming: 0 bases; J trimming: 8 bases; junction bases outside the gene matches: 5. Germline V gives CDR1 MNHEY, CDR2 SVGEGT. The CDR3 has 16 residues. TCRdb fed the PCR reads into MiXCR, producing one record per CDR3 protein. The repertoire includes around 13,000 distinct CDR3 sequences, 12% of them detected once, and roughly 26% sits in the top ten. The rearrangement joins TRBV6-2 or TRBV6-3 to TRBJ2-1; 12 bases are shared with TRBD1. Collection took place from a patient whose treatment included neoadjuvant chemotherapy. This receptor was taken from a human donor with bladder cancer that did not respond to neoadjuvant chemotherapy. The CDR3 protein is CASSYSGTGGQHEQFF. The CDR3 DNA follows: TGTGCCAGCAGTTACTCAGGGACAGGGGGCCAGCATGAGCAGTTCTTC.